The subject of this entry is one T cell receptor beta chain. This sample is drawn from a study of brain T cells in children with intractable seizures. Clones were sequenced by immunoSEQ multiplex PCR, and TCRdb holds only the in-frame ones, with some missing. The sample gives about 110,000 clones, approximately 94% of which show up once; 3.8% is in the top ten. V shed 1 base, J shed 5 bases, and the junction held 2 bases outside the gene matches. Germline assignment: CDR1 LNHDA and CDR2 SQIVND (reference sequence). The CDR3 totals 13 residues. The chain links TRBV19 to TRBJ2-7; TRBD1 aligns across 7 bases. Sample: peripheral blood, taken at surgery. This receptor was taken from a boy less than two years old with hemimegalencephaly and intractable seizures. The chain's CDR3 is CASSIVGGDEQYF. In nucleotides, the CDR3 is TGTGCCAGTAGTATAGTAGGGGGCGACGAGCAGTACTTC.